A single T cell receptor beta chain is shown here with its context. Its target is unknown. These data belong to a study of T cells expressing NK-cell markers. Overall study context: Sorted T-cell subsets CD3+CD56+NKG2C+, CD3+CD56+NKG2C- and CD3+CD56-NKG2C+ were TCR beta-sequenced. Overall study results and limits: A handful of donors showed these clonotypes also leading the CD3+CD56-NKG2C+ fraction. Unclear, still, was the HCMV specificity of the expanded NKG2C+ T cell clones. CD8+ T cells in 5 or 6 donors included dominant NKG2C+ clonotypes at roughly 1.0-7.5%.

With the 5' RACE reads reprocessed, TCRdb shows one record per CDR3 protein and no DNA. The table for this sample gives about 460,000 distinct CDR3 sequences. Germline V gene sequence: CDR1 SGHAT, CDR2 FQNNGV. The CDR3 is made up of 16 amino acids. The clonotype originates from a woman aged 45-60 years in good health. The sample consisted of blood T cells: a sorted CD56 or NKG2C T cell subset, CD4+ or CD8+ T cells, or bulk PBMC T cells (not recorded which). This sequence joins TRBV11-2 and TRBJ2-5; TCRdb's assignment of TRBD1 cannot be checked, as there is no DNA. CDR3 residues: CASSFLRPGGPETQYF.